The text below deals with one TCR beta chain. Its antigen is as yet unknown. The CDR3 contains 17 residues. V was trimmed by 0 bases and J by 9 bases, leaving 21 bases between them. CDR1 and CDR2 from the germline V gene are LGHNA and YSLEER. The data were produced by immunoSEQ multiplex PCR, yet TCRdb's version contains in-frame clones alone and is incomplete. The table records 850,000 to 1,200,000 clones, 70% to 80% of them present only once. The sample belongs to a study of shared clonotypes between healthy human individuals. Study summary: Researchers assigned three CD4 naive, three CD4 memory, two CD8 naive and one CD8 memory plate to each donor.

Study-wide results and limits: Sequencing depth was expected to influence donor clonotype sharing.

This sequence joins TRBV4-3 and TRBJ2-1; either TRBD1 or TRBD2 may fit D (5 bases each). This clonotype originated in a man younger than 35 in good health. Sequencing was performed on memory CD4+ T cells sorted from blood. Sample subset: CD45RA-negative fraction. CDR3 sequence: CASSQDLPGLAVLEQFF. In DNA, the CDR3 is TGCGCCAGCAGCCAAGATCTCCCGGGGCTAGCAGTCCTTGAGCAGTTCTTC.